Listed here is a single TCR beta chain. Generated by immunoSEQ multiplex PCR, the TCRdb table keeps only in-frame clones and is missing some. The table lists 150,000 to 160,000 clones, approximately 96% of them singletons. This sample was included in a study of control samples from healthy donors and cancer patients. The CDR3 sequence is 15 residues long. Trimming removed 4 bases from V and 0 bases from J; junction bases left unmatched: 3. Germline V CDR1 and CDR2: MDHEN, SYDVKM. This chain uses TRBV28 with TRBJ2-7, with 10 bases aligning to TRBD2. The TCR originated in a man aged 35 to 55 in good health. Sequenced: blood. CDR3: CASSSGLANSYEQYF. The CDR3 region has the DNA TGTGCCAGCAGTTCGGGACTAGCGAACTCCTACGAGCAGTACTTC.